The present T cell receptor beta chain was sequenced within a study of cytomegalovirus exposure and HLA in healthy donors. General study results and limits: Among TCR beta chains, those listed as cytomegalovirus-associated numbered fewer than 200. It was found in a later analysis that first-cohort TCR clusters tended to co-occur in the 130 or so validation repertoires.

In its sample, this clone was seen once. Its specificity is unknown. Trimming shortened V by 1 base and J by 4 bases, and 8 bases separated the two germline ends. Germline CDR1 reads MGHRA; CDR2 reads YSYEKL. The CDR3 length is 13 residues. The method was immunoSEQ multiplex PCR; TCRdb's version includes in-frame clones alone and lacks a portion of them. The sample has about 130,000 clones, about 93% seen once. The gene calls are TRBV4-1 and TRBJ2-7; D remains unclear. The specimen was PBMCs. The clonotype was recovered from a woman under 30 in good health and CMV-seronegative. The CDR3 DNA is TGCGCCAGCAGCCAAGGGGCAGGATACGAGCAGTACTTC. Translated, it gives CASSQGAGYEQYF.